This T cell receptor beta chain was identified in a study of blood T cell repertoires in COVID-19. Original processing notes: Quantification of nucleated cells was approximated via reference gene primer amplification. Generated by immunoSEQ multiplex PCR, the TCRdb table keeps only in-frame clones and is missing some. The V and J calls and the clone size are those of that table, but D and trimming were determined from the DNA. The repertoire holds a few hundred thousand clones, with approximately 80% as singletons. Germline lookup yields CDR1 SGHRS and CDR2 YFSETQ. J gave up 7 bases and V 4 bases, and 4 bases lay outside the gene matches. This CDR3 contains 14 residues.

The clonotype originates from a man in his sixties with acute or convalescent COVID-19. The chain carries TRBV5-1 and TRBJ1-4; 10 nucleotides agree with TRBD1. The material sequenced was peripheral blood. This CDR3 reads CASSPGQGGEKLFF. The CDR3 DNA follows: TGCGCCAGCAGCCCAGGACAGGGGGGTGAAAAACTGTTTTTT.